This TCR beta chain comes out of a study of T-cell memory formation after mild COVID-19. Overall study findings and caveats: The CD4+ clones that contracted clustered mainly within CM and EM, and the CD8+ clones concentrated in EMRA.

Comment on this clonotype: Its antigen is unknown.

A single record per CDR3 protein comes from TCRdb applying MiXCR to the 5' RACE reads. The data show just over 200,000 distinct CDR3 sequences, more than 8% seen once. With 2 bases removed from V and 5 bases from J, the gap between germline ends came to 15 bases. The length of the CDR3 is 16 residues. CDR1 and CDR2 (germline): SGHTA, FQGNSA. The chain combines TRBV7-2 with TRBJ1-4, with D possibly TRBD1 on 6 matching bases. Sequenced sample: PBMCs or a T cell subset sorted from them (not recorded which). The TCR sequence derives from a man younger than 30 who had mild COVID-19 (a few samples of this study predate the infection). Cell type and time point are not known. The CDR3 spells CASSLRGAQLNEKLFF. CDR3 DNA: TGTGCCAGCAGCTTAAGGGGGGCTCAACTCAATGAAAAACTGTTTTTT.